The following is a T cell receptor (beta chain) sequence with its context. Antigen unknown. V was pared by 3 bases and J by 4 bases, with 18 bases between. CDR1 is SGHAT, CDR2 FQNNGV, per germline. The CDR3 is made up of 17 amino acids. These data are taken from a study of early T cells in non-severe SARS-CoV-2 infection. Study-wide context: Investigators sequenced bulk RNA drawn from unsorted whole blood, and chains remained unpaired.

The TCR library protocol attached unique molecular identifiers to the individual cDNA molecules. TCRdb analysed the 5' RACE reads with MiXCR anew, one entry per CDR3 protein. Of 30,000 to 40,000 distinct CDR3 sequences detected, more than 4% appear once; the ten largest clones hold 5.5% to 6.5%. Findings of the study overall: VDJdb-based matching was biased toward anti-spike CD8 responses and missed private and CD4 specificities.

The sequenced sample consisted of whole blood. The rearrangement uses TRBV11-2 and TRBJ2-2, with D tentatively TRBD2 (5 bases). This sequence was found in an adult who was a healthcare worker with PCR-confirmed SARS-CoV-2 infection or an uninfected control (not recorded which). The CDR3: CASSLLLEGRGTGELFF. CDR3 nucleotides: TGTGCCAGCAGCTTGCTGTTAGAGGGCCGGGGCACCGGGGAGCTGTTTTTT.